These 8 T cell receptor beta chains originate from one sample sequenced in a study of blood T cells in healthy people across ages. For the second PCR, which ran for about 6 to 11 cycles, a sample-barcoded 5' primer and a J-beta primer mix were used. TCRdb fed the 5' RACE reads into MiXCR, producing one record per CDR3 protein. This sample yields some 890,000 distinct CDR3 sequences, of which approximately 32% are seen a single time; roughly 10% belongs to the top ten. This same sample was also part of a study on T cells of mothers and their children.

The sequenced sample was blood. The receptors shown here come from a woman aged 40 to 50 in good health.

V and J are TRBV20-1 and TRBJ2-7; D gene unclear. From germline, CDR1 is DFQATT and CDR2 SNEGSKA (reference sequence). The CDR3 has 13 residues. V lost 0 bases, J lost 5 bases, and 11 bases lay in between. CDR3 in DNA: TGCAGTGCTAGAGATTTCGCGGCTGACGAGCAGTACTTC. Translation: CSARDFAADEQYF.

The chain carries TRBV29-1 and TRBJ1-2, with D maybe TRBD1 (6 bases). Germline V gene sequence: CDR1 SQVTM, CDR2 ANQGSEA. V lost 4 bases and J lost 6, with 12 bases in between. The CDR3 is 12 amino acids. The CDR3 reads CSVGIGGDGYTF. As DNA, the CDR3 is TGCAGCGTTGGGATCGGGGGCGATGGCTACACCTTC.

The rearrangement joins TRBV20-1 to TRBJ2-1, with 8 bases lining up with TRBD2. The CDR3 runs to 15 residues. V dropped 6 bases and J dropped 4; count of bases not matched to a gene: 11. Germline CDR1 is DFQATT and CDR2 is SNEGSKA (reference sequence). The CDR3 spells CSAHSERGRYNEQFF. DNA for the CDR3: TGCAGTGCACACTCTGAGCGGGGGAGATACAATGAGCAGTTCTTC.

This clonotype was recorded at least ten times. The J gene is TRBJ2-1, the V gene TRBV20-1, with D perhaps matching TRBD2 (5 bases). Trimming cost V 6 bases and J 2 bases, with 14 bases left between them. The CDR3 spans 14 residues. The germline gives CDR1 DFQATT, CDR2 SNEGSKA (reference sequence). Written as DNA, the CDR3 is TGCAGTGCAATCGAGGTGGGAGCCTACAATGAGCAGTTCTTC. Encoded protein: CSAIEVGAYNEQFF.

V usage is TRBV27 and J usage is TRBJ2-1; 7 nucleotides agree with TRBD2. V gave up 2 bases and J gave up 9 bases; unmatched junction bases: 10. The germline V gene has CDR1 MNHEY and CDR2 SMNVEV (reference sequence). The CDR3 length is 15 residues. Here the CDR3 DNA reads TGTGCCAGCAGTTTAATAAGCGGGGTGGTGGGTGAGCAGTTCTTC. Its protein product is CASSLISGVVGEQFF.

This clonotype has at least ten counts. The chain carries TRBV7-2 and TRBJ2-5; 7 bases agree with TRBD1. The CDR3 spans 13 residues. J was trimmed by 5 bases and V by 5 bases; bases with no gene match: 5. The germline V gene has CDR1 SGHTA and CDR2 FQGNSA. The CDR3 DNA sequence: TGTGCCAGCAGCCAGGGGGTGTGGGAGACCCAGTACTTC. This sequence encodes CASSQGVWETQYF.

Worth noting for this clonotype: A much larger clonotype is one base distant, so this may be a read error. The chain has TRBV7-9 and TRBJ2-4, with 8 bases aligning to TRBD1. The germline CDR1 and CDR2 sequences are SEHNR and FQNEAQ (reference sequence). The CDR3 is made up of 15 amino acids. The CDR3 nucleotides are TGTGTCAGCAGTTATAGTCGGGACAGGACAAACATTCAGTACTTC. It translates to CVSSYSRDRTNIQYF.

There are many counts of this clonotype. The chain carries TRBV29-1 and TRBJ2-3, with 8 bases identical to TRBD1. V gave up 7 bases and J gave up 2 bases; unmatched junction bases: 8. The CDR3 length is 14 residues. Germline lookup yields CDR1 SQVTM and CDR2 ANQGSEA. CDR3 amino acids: CSARRGQATDTQYF. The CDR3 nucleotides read TGCAGCGCCCGGAGGGGACAGGCCACAGATACGCAGTATTTT.